This entry is about one TCR beta chain. These data come from a study of blood T cell repertoires in COVID-19. CDR3 length equals 15 residues. Germline V lookup: CDR1 SGHTS, CDR2 YDEGEE. With 1 base removed from V and 4 bases from J, the gap between germline ends came to 12 bases. As handled by the study authors: For nucleated cells, counts were estimated from reference gene primer amplification. The assay was immunoSEQ multiplex PCR, and TCRdb's table has in-frame clones only and misses some. V and J calls and clone size follow that table, whereas D and trimming were derived from the DNA. This sample yields about 260,000 clones, of which approximately 91% are seen a single time; about 2.5% belongs to the top ten.

The rearrangement joins TRBV5-8 to TRBJ1-3, with D possibly being TRBD1 (5 bases). Source material: peripheral blood. The origin of this receptor is a person between 18 and 30 years old with COVID-19, enrolled during active disease. CDR3 amino acids: CASSLWQGAGNTIYF. The CDR3 coding sequence is TGTGCCAGCAGCTTGTGGCAGGGCGCGGGAAACACCATATATTTT.